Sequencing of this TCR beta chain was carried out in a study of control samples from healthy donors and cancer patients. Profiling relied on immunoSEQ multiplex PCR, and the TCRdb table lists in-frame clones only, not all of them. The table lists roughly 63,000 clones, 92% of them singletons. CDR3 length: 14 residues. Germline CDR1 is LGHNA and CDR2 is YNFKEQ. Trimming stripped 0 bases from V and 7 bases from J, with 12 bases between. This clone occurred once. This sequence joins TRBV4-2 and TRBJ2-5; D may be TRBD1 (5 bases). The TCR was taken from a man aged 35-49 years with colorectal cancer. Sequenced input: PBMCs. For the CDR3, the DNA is TGTGCCAGCAGCCAAGACGCCACGCAGGGGACCCAGTACTTC. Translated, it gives CASSQDATQGTQYF.